This T cell receptor (beta chain) was sequenced during a study of identical twins. V lost 0 bases and J lost 5; bases outside the gene matches: 9. CDR3 length equals 16 residues. CDR1 and CDR2 (germline): WNHNN, SYGVQD (reference sequence). TCRdb independently ran MiXCR on the 5' RACE reads; one entry per CDR3 protein. Of roughly 260,000 distinct CDR3 sequences in the sample, roughly 13% were seen once. The receptor comes from a woman between 18 and 30 years old in good health. Sequencing used memory (CD45RO+) T cells sorted from blood. The chain recombines TRBV10-1 with TRBJ2-5, with TRBD2 matching over 7 bases. CDR3 region: CASSESSSDGRETQYF. For the CDR3, the DNA is TGCGCCAGCAGTGAGTCATCATCCGACGGGAGGGAGACCCAGTACTTC.